Listed below are T cell receptor beta chains from one sample, sequenced in a study of blood T cell repertoires in COVID-19. Clones were read by immunoSEQ multiplex PCR, and TCRdb kept only the in-frame ones, dropping some. Of 35,000 to 45,000 clones in the sample, around 90% were seen once. Source material: peripheral blood. The receptors come from a human donor in a cohort sampled during active COVID-19. The CDR3 runs from the conserved cysteine through the conserved F or W. A D gene is named only where the DNA matches it firmly. Size values are once, few and many counts, or a class for expanded clones, and some rows have none.

J gene	V gene	D gene	clone size	CDR3 protein	CDR3 DNA
TRBJ2-3	TRBV4-1	TRBD2	.	CASSQGGSGVGDTQYF	TGCGCCAGCAGCCAAGGAGGTAGCGGGGTGGGAGATACGCAGTATTTT
TRBJ1-1	TRBV19	.	.	CASSAPSGNTEAFF	TGTGCCAGTAGTGCCCCAAGCGGGAACACTGAAGCTTTCTTT
TRBJ2-1	TRBV5-1	TRBD1	.	CASSLTGTGANNEQFF	TGCGCCAGCAGCTTAACCGGGACAGGGGCAAACAATGAGCAGTTCTTC
TRBJ1-2	TRBV19	TRBD1	.	CASSIGQGSGYTF	TGTGCCAGTAGTATAGGACAGGGTTCTGGCTACACCTTC
TRBJ2-1	TRBV19	TRBD1	.	CASSMGQGPYNEQFF	TGTGCCAGTAGTATGGGACAGGGGCCATACAATGAGCAGTTCTTC
TRBJ1-5	TRBV4-1	.	few	CASSQSTGNQPQHF	TGCGCCAGCAGCCAATCGACCGGGAATCAGCCCCAGCATTTT
TRBJ1-2	TRBV5-4	TRBD1	.	CASSYPGQGYYGYTF	TGTGCCAGCAGCTATCCGGGACAGGGGTACTATGGCTACACCTTC
TRBJ1-1	TRBV10-3	TRBD1	once	CAIRIRDRETEAFF	TGTGCCATCAGGATCCGGGACAGGGAAACTGAAGCTTTCTTT
TRBJ1-5	TRBV18	TRBD1	.	CASSPDTGGDQPQHF	TGTGCCAGCTCACCTGATACAGGGGGTGATCAGCCCCAGCATTTT
TRBJ2-7	TRBV10-3	.	.	CAISLLTDSHSYEQYF	TGTGCCATCAGTCTATTGACGGACAGCCACTCCTACGAGCAGTACTTC
TRBJ2-1	TRBV9	TRBD2	.	CASSPLGLAGNEQFF	TGTGCCAGCAGCCCCCTAGGACTAGCGGGCAATGAGCAGTTCTTC
TRBJ1-1	TRBV5-1	.	.	CASSLWAEGTEAFF	TGCGCCAGCAGCTTGTGGGCAGAGGGAACTGAAGCTTTCTTT
TRBJ2-7	TRBV7-9	.	.	CASSLRQGPIDEQYF	TGTGCCAGCAGCTTACGGCAGGGGCCGATTGACGAGCAGTACTTC
TRBJ1-6	TRBV9	TRBD1	.	CASSVRDRGDSPLHF	TGTGCCAGCAGCGTAAGGGACAGGGGAGATTCACCCCTCCACTTT
TRBJ1-5	TRBV7-8	.	.	CASSSEGVVSNQPQHF	TGTGCCAGCAGCTCAGAGGGGGTGGTTAGCAATCAGCCCCAGCATTTT
TRBJ1-5	TRBV20-1	.	.	CSASNSQGAFGGPNPNQPQHF	TGCAGTGCTAGTAACAGCCAGGGTGCCTTCGGGGGACCAAACCCAAATCAGCCCCAGCATTTT
TRBJ1-5	TRBV6-5	.	.	CASSYSGGPNQPQHF	TGTGCCAGCAGTTACTCGGGGGGTCCGAATCAGCCCCAGCATTTT
TRBJ1-5	TRBV6-1	.	.	CASSDSAGFDNQPQHF	TGTGCCAGCAGTGATTCGGCAGGCTTTGACAATCAGCCCCAGCATTTT
TRBJ1-1	TRBV6-5	.	.	CASSSGGANTEAFF	TGTGCCAGCAGTTCCGGGGGGGCGAACACTGAAGCTTTCTTT
TRBJ1-5	TRBV4-1	.	.	CASSQDRGNQPQHF	TGCGCCAGCAGCCAAGACCGGGGCAATCAGCCCCAGCATTTT
TRBJ1-2	TRBV6-2/TRBV6-3	TRBD1	.	CASSKRDRGDGYTF	TGTGCCAGCAGTAAAAGGGACAGGGGAGACGGCTACACCTTC
TRBJ1-5	TRBV6-5	TRBD1	.	CASRVRGDNQPQHF	TGTGCCAGCAGAGTCAGGGGGGACAATCAGCCCCAGCATTTT
TRBJ1-4	TRBV6-2/TRBV6-3	.	.	CASSYLFSLEGNEKLFF	TGTGCCAGCAGTTACCTATTTTCCCTGGAGGGGAATGAAAAACTGTTTTTT
TRBJ1-1	TRBV19	TRBD1	.	CASSNPKTGGATEAFF	TGTGCCAGTAGTAACCCCAAGACAGGGGGCGCGACTGAAGCTTTCTTT
TRBJ1-4	TRBV7-8	TRBD1	once	CASSKSPTGRNEKLFF	TGTGCCAGCAGCAAATCGCCGACAGGGCGGAATGAAAAACTGTTTTTT
TRBJ1-4	TRBV4-3	TRBD1	.	CASSQQGDATNEKLFF	TGCGCCAGCAGCCAACAGGGGGACGCAACTAATGAAAAACTGTTTTTT
TRBJ1-2	TRBV5-1	TRBD1	.	CASSLGTGGSYGYTF	TGCGCCAGCAGCTTGGGTACAGGGGGTAGCTATGGCTACACCTTC
TRBJ1-2	TRBV11-3	TRBD1	.	CASSTHRGGYGYTF	TGTGCCAGCAGCACCCACAGGGGAGGCTATGGCTACACCTTC
TRBJ1-1	TRBV4-1	.	.	CASSQAKGGGTEAFF	TGCGCCAGCAGCCAAGCAAAGGGGGGAGGGACTGAAGCTTTCTTT
TRBJ1-3	TRBV2	.	.	CASSETVSGNTIYF	TGTGCCAGCAGTGAGACAGTCTCTGGAAACACCATATATTTT
TRBJ2-7	TRBV7-2	.	.	CASSLAAGTVFYEQYF	TGTGCCAGCAGCTTAGCGGCGGGGACAGTATTCTACGAGCAGTACTTC
TRBJ2-1	TRBV4-3	.	.	CASSQDGQMSSYNEQFF	TGCGCCAGCAGCCAAGATGGGCAGATGAGCTCCTACAATGAGCAGTTCTTC
TRBJ2-7	TRBV7-9	TRBD1	.	CASNPPDRGYEQYF	TGTGCCAGCAACCCCCCGGACAGGGGCTACGAGCAGTACTTC
TRBJ1-5	TRBV10-2	.	.	CASQNSNQPQHF	TGCGCCAGCCAAAATAGCAATCAGCCCCAGCATTTT
TRBJ1-2	TRBV15	TRBD1	.	CATSRDQEGARRHGYTF	TGTGCCACCAGCAGAGATCAGGAGGGGGCGCGAAGGCATGGCTACACCTTC
TRBJ1-6	TRBV19	.	few	CASSTAGTPSLF	TGTGCCAGTAGTACAGCCGGGACACCTAGCCTCTTT
TRBJ1-1	TRBV5-1	TRBD1	.	CASSPGQVNTEAFF	TGCGCCAGCAGCCCGGGACAGGTGAACACTGAAGCTTTCTTT
TRBJ1-4	TRBV18	TRBD1	.	CASSPGQGLNEKLFF	TGTGCCAGCTCACCTGGACAGGGCCTAAATGAAAAACTGTTTTTT
TRBJ1-5	TRBV4-1	TRBD1	.	CASSQEGRTGEQPQHF	TGCGCCAGCAGCCAAGAAGGAAGGACAGGGGAACAGCCCCAGCATTTT
TRBJ1-2	TRBV7-2	TRBD1	.	CASTRQGVKGYTF	TGTGCCAGCACCCGACAGGGGGTAAAAGGCTACACCTTC
TRBJ1-2	TRBV6-6	TRBD1	.	CASSWDRGRGYTF	TGTGCCAGCAGTTGGGACAGGGGACGTGGCTACACCTTC
TRBJ1-2	TRBV12-3/TRBV12-4	.	.	CASTVSSGSGYTF	TGTGCCAGCACAGTTAGTTCAGGGTCTGGCTACACCTTC
TRBJ2-7	TRBV18	TRBD1	.	CASSPQGTGGAYEQYF	TGTGCCAGCTCTCCTCAGGGAACAGGGGGCGCTTACGAGCAGTACTTC
TRBJ2-7	TRBV5-5	.	few	CASSFRLTASYEQYF	TGTGCCAGCAGCTTTAGGTTGACAGCCTCCTACGAGCAGTACTTC
TRBJ1-1	TRBV4-3	TRBD1	.	CASSHRTGEGTEAFF	TGCGCCAGCAGCCACCGGACAGGGGAGGGCACTGAAGCTTTCTTT
TRBJ2-1	TRBV4-3	TRBD2	.	CASSQDRTSGGGEQFF	TGCGCCAGCAGCCAAGATCGAACTAGCGGGGGGGGTGAGCAGTTCTTC
TRBJ1-2	TRBV9	.	.	CASSVEQGYGYTF	TGTGCCAGCAGCGTAGAACAGGGATATGGCTACACCTTC
TRBJ1-6	TRBV7-2	.	.	CASSSTGNYSPLHF	TGTGCCAGCAGCTCTACAGGGAACTATTCACCCCTCCACTTT
TRBJ2-1	TRBV7-9	TRBD1	.	CASSLPRTGSSYNEQFF	TGTGCCAGCAGCTTACCTCGGACAGGGTCGTCCTACAATGAGCAGTTCTTC
TRBJ1-5	TRBV6-6	TRBD1	.	CASRSRTGGQPQHF	TGTGCCAGCAGAAGTCGGACAGGGGGGCAGCCCCAGCATTTT
TRBJ1-5	TRBV6-2/TRBV6-3	.	.	CASSYDGWGGNQPQHF	TGTGCCAGCAGTTATGACGGGTGGGGAGGCAATCAGCCCCAGCATTTT
TRBJ2-3	TRBV9	TRBD2	once	CASSRGLAGVPSTDTQYF	TGTGCCAGCAGCCGAGGACTAGCGGGGGTACCTAGCACAGATACGCAGTATTTT
TRBJ1-5	TRBV4-2	TRBD1	.	CASRGTGGNQPQHF	TGTGCCAGCCGCGGGACAGGGGGCAATCAGCCCCAGCATTTT
TRBJ1-1	TRBV12-3/TRBV12-4	.	.	CASSQGNTEAFF	TGTGCCAGCAGTCAGGGGAACACTGAAGCTTTCTTT
TRBJ1-5	TRBV2	TRBD1	.	CASSADRGSQPQHF	TGTGCCAGCAGTGCCGACAGGGGGAGCCAGCCCCAGCATTTT
TRBJ1-5	TRBV19	TRBD1	.	CASSRQGTLKQPQHF	TGTGCCAGTAGTAGACAGGGGACGCTGAAGCAGCCCCAGCATTTT
TRBJ1-1	TRBV19	.	.	CASSIDTAGEAFF	TGTGCCAGTAGTATAGATACAGCGGGAGAAGCTTTCTTT
TRBJ1-2	TRBV19	TRBD1	.	CASLTGTGGGYTF	TGTGCCAGCCTTACCGGGACAGGGGGCGGCTACACCTTC
TRBJ2-4	TRBV7-2	TRBD1	.	CASSFRGQDKNIQYF	TGTGCCAGCAGCTTCAGGGGGCAAGACAAAAACATTCAGTACTTC
TRBJ1-2	TRBV3-1/TRBV3-2	.	.	CASSQAQNGYTF	TGTGCCAGCAGCCAAGCACAGAATGGCTACACCTTC